This T cell receptor (beta chain) was profiled in a study of glioma-infiltrating T cells. The iRepertoire nested amplicon-rescue multiplex PCR amplified TCR alpha and beta CDR3s from RNA. TCRdb re-called the multiplex PCR reads with MiXCR, one entry per CDR3 protein. The repertoire holds 150,000 to 200,000 distinct CDR3 sequences, with about 32% as singletons. V was trimmed by 2 bases and J by 5 bases, leaving 3 bases between them. CDR3 length equals 12 residues. Germline V gene lookup returns CDR1 MGHRA and CDR2 YSYEKL. Many counts were recorded for this clonotype. The clonotype originates from a human donor with low-grade glioma or glioblastoma, undergoing nonglioma brain surgery, or in good health (not recorded which). Sequencing was performed on glioma tissue, nonneoplastic brain tissue, or PBMCs (not recorded which). The chain links TRBV4-1 to TRBJ2-2; the D is unclear. The DNA for the CDR3 is TGCGCCAGCAGCCAATTAACCGGGGAGCTGTTTTTT. It is translated as CASSQLTGELFF.